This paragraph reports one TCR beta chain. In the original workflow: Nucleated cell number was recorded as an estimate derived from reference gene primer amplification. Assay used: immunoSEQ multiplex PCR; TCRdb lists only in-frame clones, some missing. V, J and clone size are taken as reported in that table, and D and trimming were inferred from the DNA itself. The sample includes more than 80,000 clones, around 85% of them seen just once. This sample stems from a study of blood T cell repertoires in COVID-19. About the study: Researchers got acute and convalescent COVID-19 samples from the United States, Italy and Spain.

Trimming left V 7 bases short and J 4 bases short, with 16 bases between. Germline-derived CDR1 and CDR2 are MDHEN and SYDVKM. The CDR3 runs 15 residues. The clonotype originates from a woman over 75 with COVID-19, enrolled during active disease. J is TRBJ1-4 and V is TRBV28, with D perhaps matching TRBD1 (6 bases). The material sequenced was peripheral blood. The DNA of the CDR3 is TGTGCCAGCACACGAGGGGGAAGGAATAATGAAAAACTGTTTTTT. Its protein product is CASTRGGRNNEKLFF.